These 29 T cell receptor beta chains were all obtained from the same sample, sequenced in a study of cytomegalovirus exposure and HLA in healthy donors. Primers: 60 Vbeta forward and 13 Jbeta reverse. The data were produced by immunoSEQ multiplex PCR, yet TCRdb's version contains in-frame clones alone and is incomplete. Here the sample spans over 150,000 clones, about four fifths being singletons. The sample consisted of PBMCs. The receptors were gathered from a young man in good health and CMV-seropositive.

The CDR3 sequence: CASKVEGNTGELFF. DNA of the CDR3: TGCGCCAGCAAGGTGGAGGGTAACACCGGGGAGCTGTTTTTT. The chain employs TRBV5-1 and TRBJ2-2; tentatively, D is TRBD2 (6 bases). From germline, CDR1 is SGHRS and CDR2 YFSETQ. Deletions cut 6 bases from V and 2 bases from J, with 11 bases between. This CDR3 has 14 amino acids.

The rearrangement joins TRBV11-2 to TRBJ2-3, with D maybe TRBD1 (6 bases). Germline V CDR1 and CDR2: SGHAT, FQNNGV. Trimming stripped 3 bases from V and 1 base from J, with 14 bases between. CDR3 length equals 16 residues. The CDR3 region is CASSLRGSARTDTQYF. CDR3 coding DNA: TGTGCCAGCAGCTTGAGGGGGTCGGCCCGCACAGATACGCAGTATTTT.

This rearrangement joins TRBV5-1 to TRBJ2-1, with TRBD2 matching over 10 bases. CDR3 length: 15 amino acids. Trimming removed 7 bases from V and 4 bases from J; junction bases left unmatched: 8. Germline CDR1 and CDR2: SGHRS and YFSETQ. CDR3 DNA sequence: TGCGCCAGCTCCCCTAGCGGGGGTCTTTACAATGAGCAGTTCTTC. It yields the protein CASSPSGGLYNEQFF.

This chain links TRBV6-1 with TRBJ1-5, with 7 nucleotides matching TRBD1. V was clipped by 3 bases and J by 6 bases; unmatched bases: 11. Germline CDR1 and CDR2: MNHNS and SASEGT. The CDR3 has 16 amino acids. CDR3 protein: CASSELRQGAGQPQHF. CDR3 sequence (DNA): TGTGCCAGCAGTGAGCTCAGACAGGGAGCGGGTCAGCCCCAGCATTTT.

This rearrangement joins TRBV27 to TRBJ2-3; TRBD1 aligns across 9 bases. This CDR3 is 17 amino acids long. Germline-derived CDR1 and CDR2 are MNHEY and SMNVEV (reference sequence). After removal of 1 base from V and 0 bases from J, the junction contained 5 bases not matched to a gene. CDR3 DNA sequence: TGTGCCAGCAGTTTATACCTGGGACAGGGAAGCACAGATACGCAGTATTTT. Translating it yields CASSLYLGQGSTDTQYF.

The DNA for the CDR3 is TGTGCCTGGAGACTAGCGGGATTCTCAGATACGCAGTATTTT. Its protein is CAWRLAGFSDTQYF. This sequence joins TRBV30 and TRBJ2-3; 10 positions agree with TRBD2. This CDR3 has 14 residues. With V trimmed by 3 bases and J by 4 bases, 4 bases remained unmatched. Germline CDR1 and CDR2: GTSNPN and SVGIG (reference sequence).

The rearrangement joins TRBV19 to TRBJ1-5; D not certain. Trimming took 7 bases from V and 7 from J, leaving 20 bases between them. CDR1 is LNHDA and CDR2 is SQIVND in the germline V gene (reference sequence). There are 15 residues in the CDR3. The CDR3 is CASTLSSGSEQPQHF. In nucleotides, the CDR3 is TGTGCCAGTACCCTGTCCAGTGGCTCGGAGCAGCCCCAGCATTTT. Filled out from reference TRBV19 and TRBJ1-5, the complete variable domain reads DGGITQSPKYLFRKEGQNVTLSCEQNLNHDAMYWYRQDPGQGLRLIYYSQIVNDFQKGDIAEGYSVSREKKESFPLTVTSAQKNPTAFYLCASTLSSGSEQPQHFGDGTRLSIL.

This chain links TRBV6-5 with TRBJ2-1; 16 bases map to TRBD2. This CDR3 is 14 amino acids long. The J segment lost 7 bases and the V segment lost 11 bases, leaving 5 bases of the junction unmatched. Germline assignment: CDR1 MNHEY and CDR2 SVGAGI. CDR3 nucleotides: TGTGCCGTGAAGGGACTAGCGGGGGGGAATGAGCAGTTCTTC. Amino acid sequence: CAVKGLAGGNEQFF.

This chain joins TRBV5-1 and TRBJ2-1; the D is unclear. The CDR3 covers 14 residues. V shed 0 bases and J shed 8 bases, with 12 bases lying between them. CDR1 SGHRS and CDR2 YFSETQ come from the germline V gene. As DNA, the CDR3 is TGCGCCAGCAGCTTGGGTGCGTTTCTGGATGAGCAGTTCTTC. This codes for CASSLGAFLDEQFF.

This chain uses TRBV25-1 with TRBJ1-4; 11 bases align to TRBD1. This CDR3 spans 16 amino acids. Germline-derived CDR1 and CDR2 are MGHDK and SYGVNS. The trim removed 6 bases at V and 8 bases at J, leaving 11 bases unmatched. The CDR3 DNA sequence: TGTGCCAGCAGGGATTCGGGACAGGGGGTAGGAGAAAAACTGTTTTTT. Protein product: CASRDSGQGVGEKLFF. The entire variable domain, with the rest obtained from reference TRBV25-1 and TRBJ1-4, is as follows: EADIYQTPRYLVIGTGKKITLECSQTMGHDKMYWYQQDPGMELHLIHYSYGVNSTEKGDLSSESTVSRIRTEHFPLTLESARPSHTSQYLCASRDSGQGVGEKLFFGSGTQLSVL.

The gene calls are TRBV19 and TRBJ2-3; 7 nucleotides align to TRBD2. Unmatched junction bases numbered 8, after V lost 5 bases and J lost 0 bases. The CDR3 runs 16 residues. Germline CDR1 reads LNHDA; CDR2 reads SQIVND (reference sequence). DNA of the CDR3: TGTGCCAGTAGTCCCAGGACTAGGGAGAGCACAGATACGCAGTATTTT. Protein sequence: CASSPRTRESTDTQYF. Looking up the rest from reference TRBV19 and TRBJ2-3 gives the full variable domain: DGGITQSPKYLFRKEGQNVTLSCEQNLNHDAMYWYRQDPGQGLRLIYYSQIVNDFQKGDIAEGYSVSREKKESFPLTVTSAQKNPTAFYLCASSPRTRESTDTQYFGPGTRLTVL.

In this sample, this clone turned up once. V and J are TRBV6-5 and TRBJ2-2; 9 nucleotides line up with TRBD2. The CDR3 is made up of 15 amino acids. Looked up from germline, CDR1 is MNHEY and CDR2 is SVGAGI. J was trimmed by 5 bases and V by 2 bases; bases with no gene match: 3. This CDR3 reads CASSYGGRGTGELFF. The DNA of the CDR3 is TGTGCCAGCAGTTACGGCGGGAGGGGGACCGGGGAGCTGTTTTTT.

The chain couples TRBV29-1 to TRBJ2-3; 14 bases fit TRBD2. With V trimmed by 0 bases and J by 4 bases, 6 bases remained unmatched. CDR3 length: 17 residues. Germline values: CDR1 SQVTM, CDR2 ANQGSEA. The CDR3 sequence is CSVEDRLAGGPADTQYF. As DNA, the CDR3 is TGCAGCGTTGAAGATCGACTAGCGGGAGGGCCAGCAGATACGCAGTATTTT.

The V call is TRBV7-9, the J call TRBJ2-1; 14 bases are a match to TRBD2. This CDR3 is built from 17 residues. The junction had 5 bases not matched to a gene; V was cut back by 3 bases and J by 4 bases. The V gene's germline CDR1 is SEHNR and CDR2 FQNEAQ (reference sequence). The CDR3 sequence is CASSFGTSGSSYNEQFF. CDR3 in DNA: TGTGCCAGCAGCTTTGGGACTAGCGGGAGTTCGTACAATGAGCAGTTCTTC.

This clone was counted a few times. The chain carries TRBV9 and TRBJ1-1; 7 positions match TRBD1. Germline values: CDR1 SGDLS, CDR2 YYNGEE. This CDR3 has 13 amino acids. V was clipped by 0 bases and J by 8 bases; unmatched bases: 4. The CDR3 DNA reads TGTGCCAGCAGCGTAGAGGGGGACAGCGAAGCTTTCTTT. It encodes CASSVEGDSEAFF.

The chain is built from TRBV7-2 and TRBJ2-2, with TRBD1 matching over 9 bases. Trimming took 5 bases from V and 8 from J; bases not matched to a gene: 6. The CDR3 sequence is 14 residues long. Germline V gives CDR1 SGHTA, CDR2 FQGNSA. The CDR3 region has the DNA TGTGCCAGCAGCGTCAGGACAGGGGTGGGGGAGCTGTTTTTT. It yields the protein CASSVRTGVGELFF.

This chain connects TRBV14 to TRBJ2-7, with 9 bases aligning to TRBD1. The CDR3 contains 14 residues. J gave up 3 bases and V 4 bases, and 4 bases lay outside the gene matches. Germline CDR1 is SGHDN and CDR2 is FVKESK. This chain's CDR3 is CASSLGTGRYEQYF. The DNA for the CDR3 is TGTGCCAGCAGCCTTGGGACAGGGCGCTACGAGCAGTACTTC.

The genes are TRBV6-4 and TRBJ2-5; 15 nucleotides match TRBD2. This CDR3 spans 16 amino acids. V lost 6 bases to trimming and J lost 2 bases; unmatched junction nucleotides: 4. Germline-derived CDR1 and CDR2 are MRHNA and SNTAGT. CDR3 sequence reads: CASSPGLAGGQETQYF. The CDR3 coding sequence is TGTGCCAGCAGCCCGGGACTAGCGGGAGGTCAAGAGACCCAGTACTTC.

This chain connects TRBV27 to TRBJ2-1; D possibly corresponds to TRBD1 (6 bases). Germline V CDR1 and CDR2: MNHEY, SMNVEV (reference sequence). The V end lost 3 bases, the J end lost 5 bases, and 11 bases lay between the germline ends. This CDR3 is built from 14 residues. CDR3 nucleotides: TGTGCCAGCAGTTTTGAAGAGGGGGACAATGAGCAGTTCTTC. It yields the protein CASSFEEGDNEQFF.

The chain uses TRBV18 and TRBJ2-7; D is unclear. The CDR3 contains 15 residues. Trimming took 1 base from V and 6 from J, leaving 16 bases between them. Germline CDR1 reads KGHSH; CDR2 reads LQKENI. CDR3 coding DNA: TGTGCCAGCTCACCACAAGTCCCGCTCCCGGGCGAGCAGTACTTC. Translated: CASSPQVPLPGEQYF.

The chain joins TRBV27 to TRBJ1-2; TRBD1 agrees at 8 bases. This CDR3 is 12 amino acids long. With 6 bases clipped from V and 7 bases from J, the junction kept 4 bases outside the gene matches. CDR1 and CDR2 from the germline V gene are MNHEY and SMNVEV (reference sequence). The CDR3 is CASRRTGFGYTF. In DNA form, the CDR3 reads TGTGCCAGCAGACGGACAGGGTTTGGCTACACCTTC.

The chain recombines TRBV27 with TRBJ2-7, with 8 bases that match TRBD2. This CDR3 spans 14 amino acids. The germline V gene has CDR1 MNHEY and CDR2 SMNVEV (reference sequence). V lost 8 bases, J lost 3 bases, and 9 bases stayed unmatched. As DNA, the CDR3 is TGTGCCAGCGGGCGGCGGGGGGACCACTACGAGCAGTACTTC. Its protein product is CASGRRGDHYEQYF.

The chain combines TRBV2 with TRBJ2-5, with 8 bases identical to TRBD2. The CDR3 is made up of 18 amino acids. V shed 2 bases, J shed 4 bases, and the junction held 15 bases outside the gene matches. The germline V gene has CDR1 SNHLY and CDR2 FYNNEI. CDR3 coding DNA: TGTGCCAGCAGTGAAATTTCCCAACGCGCCCTAGCGGGAGAGACCCAGTACTTC. Translated: CASSEISQRALAGETQYF.

This rearrangement joins TRBV5-4 to TRBJ2-5; TRBD2 might be the D (6 bases). The CDR3 runs 14 residues. Germline-derived CDR1 and CDR2 are SGHNT and YYREEE (reference sequence). The ends were cut back, 0 bases at V and 5 bases at J, with 11 bases in the middle. The CDR3 coding sequence is TGTGCCAGCAGCTTGGGCGGGGTTGGGGAGACCCAGTACTTC. Its protein product is CASSLGGVGETQYF.

The chain has TRBV11-3 and TRBJ1-2; perhaps TRBD1 as D (6 bases). Germline CDR1 SGHNT, CDR2 YENEEA. The CDR3 is made up of 16 amino acids. V was shortened by 1 base and J by 2 bases, with 14 bases between the two germline ends. CDR3 region: CASSLARPDSNYGYTF. For the CDR3, the DNA is TGTGCCAGCAGCTTAGCCCGACCGGACAGCAACTATGGCTACACCTTC. Looking up the rest from reference TRBV11-3 and TRBJ1-2 gives the full variable domain: EAGVVQSPRYKIIEKKQPVAFWCNPISGHNTLYWYLQNLGQGPELLIRYENEEAVDDSQLPKDRFSAERLKGVDSTLKIQPAELGDSAVYLCASSLARPDSNYGYTFGSGTRLTVV.

J is TRBJ2-2 and V is TRBV13; possibly TRBD1 for D (5 bases). The CDR3 loop spans 13 amino acids. Germline CDR1 PRHDT, CDR2 FYEKMQ (reference sequence). Between the trimmed V and J ends, which lost 3 bases and 7 bases, there was a span of 9 bases. The CDR3 DNA is TGTGCCAGCAGCTTTCAGGGTGGCGGGGAGCTGTTTTTT. As protein: CASSFQGGGELFF.

The table lists this clone with a count of one. A junction end diverges from the germline sequence, so it may reflect a read error. The chain carries TRBV7-9 and TRBJ2-7; 7 bases match TRBD1. The CDR3 length is 16 residues. Germline-derived CDR1 and CDR2 are SEHNR and FQNEAQ (reference sequence). The CDR3 loop reads CSSSKGRDRALRQQYF. The CDR3 coding sequence is TGTTCCAGCAGCAAAGGCCGGGACAGAGCTCTACGACAGCAGTACTTC.

Turning to this clone: At the DNA level, this CDR3 is encoded by other sequences in the same sample as well. This sequence joins TRBV7-6 and TRBJ1-1; D ambiguous. Looked up from germline, CDR1 is SGHVS and CDR2 is FNYEAQ. The CDR3 sequence is 14 residues long. Between the trimmed V and J ends, which lost 6 bases and 1 base, there was a span of 12 bases. CDR3: CASSSEAGNTEAFF. CDR3 nucleotide sequence: TGTGCCAGCAGTTCCGAGGCGGGGAACACTGAAGCTTTCTTT.

The chain is built from TRBV7-9 and TRBJ2-7, with D possibly matching TRBD1 (6 bases). The V end lost 5 bases, the J end lost 0 bases, and 11 bases lay between the germline ends. Germline V gives CDR1 SEHNR, CDR2 FQNEAQ (reference sequence). The CDR3 sequence is 14 residues long. In nucleotides, the CDR3 is TGTGCCAGCAGCCCCACAGGGAGCTCCTACGAGCAGTACTTC. Translating it yields CASSPTGSSYEQYF.